Included here is one T cell receptor beta chain sequence, with context. The CDR3 spans 14 residues. Germline V CDR1 and CDR2: SGHRS, YFSETQ. Losses at the gene ends were 4 bases for V and 4 bases for J; bases not matched to a gene: 6. The sample belongs to a study of shared T cell receptors in the human thymus. Repertoires were generated with immunoSEQ multiplex PCR, while TCRdb's copy carries only in-frame clones and drops some. The sample includes about 730,000 clones, around 85% seen only once; the top ten take more than 0.008%. The sample was also reused in another study, on human thymus T cells.

The TCR originated in a girl under two years old with a congenital heart defect. The chain employs TRBV5-1 and TRBJ2-7; 9 bases agree with TRBD2. The material sequenced was thymocytes. The CDR3 loop reads CASSLGLAEYEQYF. The DNA for the CDR3 is TGCGCCAGCAGCCTGGGACTAGCTGAGTACGAGCAGTACTTC.